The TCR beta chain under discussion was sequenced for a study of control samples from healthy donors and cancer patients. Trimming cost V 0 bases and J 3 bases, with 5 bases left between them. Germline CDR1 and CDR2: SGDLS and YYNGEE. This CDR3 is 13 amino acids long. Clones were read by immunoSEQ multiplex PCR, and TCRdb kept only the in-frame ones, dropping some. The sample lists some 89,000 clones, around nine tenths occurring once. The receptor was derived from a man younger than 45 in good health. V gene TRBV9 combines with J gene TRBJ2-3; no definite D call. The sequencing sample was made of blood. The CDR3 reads CASSVVITDTQYF. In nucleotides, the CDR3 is TGTGCCAGCAGCGTAGTAATAACAGATACGCAGTATTTT.